Presented here are 25 T cell receptor beta chains from one specimen sequenced in a study of T cells after somatic rescue of genetic block. The method was immunoSEQ multiplex PCR; TCRdb's version includes in-frame clones alone and lacks a portion of them. The sample has under 150,000 clones; just over 90% are singletons. The sequenced sample consisted of peripheral blood mononuclear cells (PBMCs). These TCRs come from a young woman.

The chain couples TRBV9 to TRBJ2-5; 13 bases map to TRBD2. Germline V gene lookup returns CDR1 SGDLS and CDR2 YYNGEE. V lost 0 bases, J lost 4 bases, and 6 bases stayed unmatched. The CDR3 sequence is 17 residues long. CDR3 loop: CASSVDGLAGVLETQYF. The DNA of the CDR3 is TGTGCCAGCAGCGTAGACGGACTAGCGGGGGTCCTAGAGACCCAGTACTTC.

The V gene is TRBV7-2, the J gene TRBJ2-1, with 7 bases fitting TRBD2. CDR1 SGHTA and CDR2 FQGNSA come from the germline V gene. This CDR3 comprises 15 residues. Trimming took 6 bases from V and 4 from J; bases not matched to a gene: 9. This CDR3 is CASRLNRGSYNEQFF. The CDR3 DNA reads TGTGCCAGCAGGTTAAATCGCGGGAGTTACAATGAGCAGTTCTTC.

The J gene is TRBJ2-5, the V gene TRBV7-3; no definite D call. The CDR3 contains 14 residues. V shed 2 bases and J shed 1 base, with 8 bases lying between them. Germline CDR1 reads SGHTA; CDR2 reads FQGTGA. CDR3 sequence: CASSLRNSQETQYF. The CDR3 nucleotides are TGTGCCAGCAGCTTACGGAACAGCCAAGAGACCCAGTACTTC.

The chain has TRBV7-3 and TRBJ2-1, with 7 bases fitting TRBD2. Germline lookup yields CDR1 SGHTA and CDR2 FQGTGA. Unmatched junction bases numbered 7, after V lost 2 bases and J lost 0 bases. The CDR3 loop spans 17 amino acids. In DNA, the CDR3 is TGTGCCAGCAGCTTATCTGTCGGGGGGAGCTCCTACAATGAGCAGTTCTTC. This gives the protein CASSLSVGGSSYNEQFF. Using reference TRBV7-3 and TRBJ2-1 for the parts outside the CDR3, the full variable domain is GAGVSQTPSNKVTEKGKYVELRCDPISGHTALYWYRQSLGQGPEFLIYFQGTGAADDSGLPNDRFFAVRPEGSVSTLKIQRTERGDSAVYLCASSLSVGGSSYNEQFFGPGTRLTVL.

This clone was observed a handful of times. The rearrangement links TRBV4-1 to TRBJ2-2; D ambiguous. In germline, CDR1 is MGHRA, CDR2 YSYEKL. V was cut by 3 bases and J by 5 bases, with 13 bases left in between. The CDR3 sequence is 15 residues long. The CDR3 reads CASSQGSVFTGELFF. The DNA for the CDR3 is TGCGCCAGCAGCCAGGGCAGCGTTTTTACCGGGGAGCTGTTTTTT.

The chain has TRBV18 and TRBJ2-5; 11 bases fit TRBD1. CDR1 is KGHSH and CDR2 is LQKENI in the germline V gene. This CDR3 spans 16 amino acids. V was pared by 6 bases and J by 2 bases, with 8 bases of the junction left unmatched. In DNA, the CDR3 is TGTGCCAGCTCCCCCCGGACAGGGGGCTATCAAGAGACCCAGTACTTC. Its protein product is CASSPRTGGYQETQYF.

The DNA of the CDR3 is TGTGCCAGCAGTGACCCGAGGACGGGGGCCTACGAGCAGTACTTC. Amino acids: CASSDPRTGAYEQYF. The chain couples TRBV2 to TRBJ2-7, with D maybe TRBD2 (6 bases). The germline gives CDR1 SNHLY, CDR2 FYNNEI. Trimming stripped 3 bases from V and 2 bases from J, with 14 bases between. The length of the CDR3 is 15 residues.

This rearrangement joins TRBV30 to TRBJ2-5, with no clear D. CDR1 is GTSNPN and CDR2 is SVGIG in the germline V gene (reference sequence). The germline V and J ends were trimmed by 0 bases and 3 bases, with 11 bases remaining between them. This CDR3 contains 14 residues. The CDR3 DNA reads as TGTGCCTGGAGTGTCGAGCTGATTAAAGAGACCCAGTACTTC. Its translation: CAWSVELIKETQYF. Full variable domain (missing parts from reference TRBV30 and TRBJ2-5): SQTIHQWPATLVQPVGSPLSLECTVEGTSNPNLYWYRQAAGRGLQLLFYSVGIGQISSEVPQNLSASRPQDRQFILSSKKLLLSDSGFYLCAWSVELIKETQYFGPGTRLLVL.

V gene TRBV4-3 combines with J gene TRBJ1-1; D is undetermined. The CDR3 contains 13 residues. Germline V gene data show CDR1 as LGHNA and CDR2 as YSLEER. The ends were cut back, 0 bases at V and 2 bases at J, with 4 bases in the middle. CDR3 sequence reads: CASSQEFNTEAFF. Written as DNA, the CDR3 is TGCGCCAGCAGCCAAGAGTTTAACACTGAAGCTTTCTTT.

The chain carries TRBV7-3 and TRBJ1-1; D unresolved. This CDR3 spans 15 amino acids. V was pared by 3 bases and J by 7 bases, with 18 bases between. Germline values: CDR1 SGHTA, CDR2 FQGTGA. The CDR3 is CASSLDGIIRREAFF. The CDR3 nucleotides are TGTGCCAGCAGCTTGGATGGGATTATTCGTCGTGAAGCTTTCTTT.

The CDR3 coding sequence is TGTGCCAGTAAGAAGAGCGGGTACCCCTCCTACAATGAGCAGTTCTTC. The encoded protein is CASKKSGYPSYNEQFF. This chain links TRBV19 with TRBJ2-1; D is perhaps TRBD2 (6 bases). V was pared by 7 bases and J by 0 bases, with 16 bases between. This CDR3 has 16 residues. The germline gives CDR1 LNHDA, CDR2 SQIVND (reference sequence).

This clone has only one observation. The chain combines TRBV4-3 with TRBJ1-3; D not resolved. Germline CDR1 and CDR2: LGHNA and YSLEER. The CDR3 runs to 15 residues. Trimming pared 0 bases from V and 2 bases from J, leaving 8 bases between. The CDR3: CASSQDPVAGNTIYF. The CDR3 nucleotides read TGCGCCAGCAGCCAAGATCCGGTTGCTGGAAACACCATATATTTT.

The chain uses TRBV18 and TRBJ1-2, with D hard to call. CDR1 is KGHSH, CDR2 LQKENI, per germline. V lost 2 bases and J 5 bases, leaving 21 bases between the germline ends. The CDR3 contains 17 residues. CDR3 DNA sequence: TGTGCCAGCTCACCAATCGCAGGTCCGGACCCGGGGTATGGCTACACCTTC. It specifies CASSPIAGPDPGYGYTF.

V gene TRBV4-1 combines with J gene TRBJ1-1; unclear D gene. Looked up from germline, CDR1 is MGHRA and CDR2 is YSYEKL. Trimming removed 2 bases from V and 7 bases from J, with 8 bases in between. The CDR3 loop spans 12 amino acids. CDR3 sequence (DNA): TGCGCCAGCAGCCAACGACCCGGTGAAGCTTTCTTT. Residues: CASSQRPGEAFF.

This chain joins TRBV19 and TRBJ1-3; D is unclear. The CDR3 is 15 amino acids. V gave up 2 bases and J gave up 1 base, with 9 bases separating them. Germline V gene lookup returns CDR1 LNHDA and CDR2 SQIVND (reference sequence). CDR3: CASSIRTESGNTIYF. The CDR3 region has the DNA TGTGCCAGTAGTATACGAACAGAGTCTGGAAACACCATATATTTT.

The rearrangement uses TRBV7-2 and TRBJ1-1; unclear D gene. CDR1 and CDR2 from the germline V gene are SGHTA and FQGNSA. V lost 1 base, J lost 0 bases, and 9 bases lay in between. The CDR3 consists of 15 residues. The CDR3 DNA sequence: TGTGCCAGCAGCTTAGTTGCTCTGATGAACACTGAAGCTTTCTTT. It yields the protein CASSLVALMNTEAFF. The whole variable domain, filled in from reference TRBV7-2 and TRBJ1-1, reads GAGVSQSPSNKVTEKGKDVELRCDPISGHTALYWYRQSLGQGLEFLIYFQGNSAPDKSGLPSDRFSAERTGGSVSTLTIQRTQQEDSAVYLCASSLVALMNTEAFFGQGTRLTVV.

V usage is TRBV25-1 and J usage is TRBJ2-7, with TRBD1 identical over 7 bases. The CDR3 has 12 residues. Germline trimming cut 6 bases from V and 4 bases from J; bases unmatched to any gene: 3. CDR1 MGHDK and CDR2 SYGVNS come from the germline V gene. The CDR3 nucleotides are TGTGCCAGCAGAGGACAGGCATACGAGCAGTACTTC. Translating gives CASRGQAYEQYF.

This chain's CDR3 is CASTLDRLPTEAFF. CDR3 bases: TGTGCCAGCACCCTAGACAGACTGCCCACTGAAGCTTTCTTT. The V gene is TRBV2, the J gene TRBJ1-1; a possible D gene is TRBD1 (5 bases). Per the germline V gene, CDR1 is SNHLY and CDR2 is FYNNEI. V dropped 7 bases and J dropped 4 bases, with 16 bases sitting between them. The CDR3 runs to 14 residues. Together with reference TRBV2 and TRBJ1-1, the CDR3 gives the full variable domain: EPEVTQTPSHQVTQMGQEVILRCVPISNHLYFYWYRQILGQKVEFLVSFYNNEISEKSEIFDDQFSVERPDGSNFTLKIRSTKLEDSAMYFCASTLDRLPTEAFFGQGTRLTVV.

V is TRBV5-1 and J is TRBJ1-3, with 8 bases that match TRBD1. CDR1 SGHRS and CDR2 YFSETQ come from the germline V gene. Losses at the gene ends were 4 bases for V and 2 bases for J; bases not matched to a gene: 8. The CDR3 sequence is 16 residues long. CDR3 sequence reads: CASSEDRDPAGNTIYF. The CDR3 DNA reads as TGCGCCAGCAGCGAGGACAGGGACCCCGCTGGAAACACCATATATTTT. Variable domain in full (rest from reference TRBV5-1 and TRBJ1-3): KAGVTQTPRYLIKTRGQQVTLSCSPISGHRSVSWYQQTPGQGLQFLFEYFSETQRNKGNFPGRFSGRQFSNSRSEMNVSTLELGDSALYLCASSEDRDPAGNTIYFGEGSWLTVV.

The genes are TRBV29-1 and TRBJ1-4; TRBD1 matches at 7 bases. V lost 6 bases to trimming and J lost 5 bases; unmatched junction nucleotides: 3. The CDR3 is made up of 12 amino acids. Germline V gene data show CDR1 as SQVTM and CDR2 as ANQGSEA. The chain's CDR3 is CSVRGGNEKLFF. As DNA, the CDR3 is TGCAGCGTCAGGGGGGGAAATGAAAAACTGTTTTTT. Full variable domain (missing parts from reference TRBV29-1 and TRBJ1-4): SAVISQKPSRDICQRGTSLTIQCQVDSQVTMMFWYRQQPGQSLTLIATANQGSEATYESGFVIDKFPISRPNLTFSTLTVSNMSPEDSSIYLCSVRGGNEKLFFGSGTQLSVL.

This chain uses TRBV7-2 with TRBJ1-3, with 7 bases matching TRBD1. This CDR3 spans 15 amino acids. V trimming: 4 bases; J trimming: 0 bases; junction bases outside the gene matches: 3. Germline V gene data show CDR1 as SGHTA and CDR2 as FQGNSA. The CDR3 spells CASSWDSTSGNTIYF. The CDR3 bases are TGTGCCAGCAGCTGGGACAGTACCTCTGGAAACACCATATATTTT.

The chain couples TRBV5-1 to TRBJ2-3, with 11 positions matching TRBD1. CDR1 is SGHRS, CDR2 YFSETQ, per germline. The CDR3 spans 16 residues. V lost 6 bases and J lost 6; bases outside the gene matches: 12. The CDR3 loop reads CASTLLPGQGVDTQYF. CDR3 sequence (DNA): TGCGCCAGCACCCTGCTACCGGGACAGGGGGTTGATACGCAGTATTTT.

The chain links TRBV18 to TRBJ1-5; D is ambiguous. Germline V lookup: CDR1 KGHSH, CDR2 LQKENI. V was shortened by 5 bases and J by 7 bases, with 18 bases between the two germline ends. The CDR3 is 15 amino acids. CDR3 nucleotide sequence: TGTGCCAGCTCAGCCCCCGGGCCAGACAAGCAGCCCCAGCATTTT. This encodes CASSAPGPDKQPQHF.

CDR3 loop: CASSIRSLGRGSVRETQYF. As DNA, the CDR3 is TGTGCCAGTAGTATAAGGTCTCTGGGGCGGGGGTCTGTGAGGGAGACCCAGTACTTC. The J gene is TRBJ2-5, the V gene TRBV19, with 7 nucleotides matching TRBD2. Germline CDR1 is LNHDA and CDR2 is SQIVND (reference sequence). The ends lost 2 bases at V and 5 bases at J; junction bases unmatched: 20. The CDR3 length is 19 residues. The full variable domain, completed using reference TRBV19 and TRBJ2-5, is DGGITQSPKYLFRKEGQNVTLSCEQNLNHDAMYWYRQDPGQGLRLIYYSQIVNDFQKGDIAEGYSVSREKKESFPLTVTSAQKNPTAFYLCASSIRSLGRGSVRETQYFGPGTRLLVL.

This chain joins TRBV7-6 and TRBJ2-2; a possible D gene is TRBD1 (7 bases). The CDR3 covers 16 residues. Between the trimmed V and J ends, which lost 4 bases and 0 bases, there was a span of 12 bases. Germline V lookup: CDR1 SGHVS, CDR2 FNYEAQ. CDR3 sequence reads: CASSSGDSTNTGELFF. The CDR3 nucleotides read TGTGCCAGCAGCTCGGGGGACAGCACGAACACCGGGGAGCTGTTTTTT.